This T cell receptor (beta chain) was sequenced during a study of T cell repertoires in cytomegalovirus infection. TCRdb reprocessed the reads with MiXCR, giving one entry per CDR3 protein. Of under 300,000 distinct CDR3 sequences listed, 20% to 25% are singletons. The CDR3 extends over 17 amino acids. The V gene's germline CDR1 is MNHEY and CDR2 SVGAGI. The V gene lost 0 bases and the J gene lost 0 bases, with 12 bases spanning the gap. Notes on this clonotype: No antigen is known for it.

This sample comprised cultured PBMCs, obtained from culture after CMV antigen stimulation. The TCR sequence derives from a human donor in good health (CMV status not recorded). Some clones in this sample may be carry-over from other donors' samples. This rearrangement joins TRBV6-5 to TRBJ1-3; unclear D gene. CDR3 bases: TGTGCCAGCAGTTACTCGATGCCTGGGGACTCTGGAAACACCATATATTTT. As protein: CASSYSMPGDSGNTIYF.